Below, 27 T cell receptor beta chains from the same sample are listed, as sequenced in a study of cytomegalovirus exposure and HLA in healthy donors. In the PCR, 60 Vbeta and 13 Jbeta primers were used. The table came from immunoSEQ multiplex PCR; TCRdb's copy has only in-frame clones and leaves some out. The profile shows about 210,000 clones, around 80% of them singletons. The specimen was PBMCs. The receptors here all came from a man aged 35-49 years in good health and CMV-seropositive.

The rearrangement joins TRBV19 to TRBJ2-1; D is perhaps TRBD1 (5 bases). The CDR3 contains 16 residues. Germline V gene sequence: CDR1 LNHDA, CDR2 SQIVND (reference sequence). V was shortened by 7 bases and J by 5 bases, with 21 bases between the two germline ends. CDR3 nucleotide sequence: TGTGCCAGTACAAGGGCTGTCCACTGGGGCGACAATGAGCAGTTCTTC. Its translation: CASTRAVHWGDNEQFF.

This clone was seen a handful of times. The rearrangement links TRBV12-5 to TRBJ2-3; a weak D match, TRBD2 (6 bases). The CDR3 contains 14 residues. Germline V gene data show CDR1 as LGHNT and CDR2 as FRNRAP. CDR3 amino acids: CASAQGGMTDTQYF. CDR3 in DNA: TGTGCGTCTGCCCAGGGCGGGATGACAGATACGCAGTATTTT. Drawing the rest from reference TRBV12-5 and TRBJ2-3, the complete variable domain is DARVTQTPRHKVTEMGQEVTMRCQPILGHNTVFWYRQTMMQGLELLAYFRNRAPLDDSGMPKDRFSAEMPDATLATLKIQPSEPRDSAVYFCASAQGGMTDTQYFGPGTRLTVL.

V gene TRBV6-6 combines with J gene TRBJ1-5; D uncertain. The CDR3 is 15 residues long. Germline CDR1 reads MNHNY; CDR2 reads SVGAGI (reference sequence). V dropped 5 bases and J dropped 0 bases, with 11 bases sitting between them. CDR3 bases: TGTGCCAGCAGTATAGGACTGAGTAGCAATCAGCCCCAGCATTTT. Amino acids: CASSIGLSSNQPQHF.

As DNA, the CDR3 is TGCAGCGTTGGGCGAGGAGGCGGGGAGCTGTTTTTT. Protein: CSVGRGGGELFF. This chain joins TRBV29-1 and TRBJ2-2; D is possibly TRBD2 (5 bases). V lost 4 bases to trimming and J lost 7 bases, with 10 bases between them. CDR3 size: 12 residues. Germline lookup yields CDR1 SQVTM and CDR2 ANQGSEA.

The V call is TRBV18, the J call TRBJ2-7; 8 positions match TRBD1. V lost 4 bases, J lost 3 bases, and 14 bases stayed unmatched. CDR1 and CDR2 (germline): KGHSH, LQKENI. The CDR3 sequence is 17 residues long. CDR3 DNA: TGTGCCAGCTCACACCCAACGGGACAGGACTCTTTCTACGAGCAGTACTTC. Translated: CASSHPTGQDSFYEQYF.

This rearrangement joins TRBV27 to TRBJ1-1; TRBD1 agrees at 7 bases. This CDR3 spans 15 amino acids. Germline assignment: CDR1 MNHEY and CDR2 SMNVEV (reference sequence). The V and J ends lost 5 bases and 8 bases, in that order; junction bases with no gene match: 14. The CDR3, as DNA: TGTGCCAGCAGTCCTCGCCCTTCGACAGGGAGAGAAGCTTTCTTT. Translated, it gives CASSPRPSTGREAFF.

The rearrangement links TRBV2 to TRBJ2-3; a possible D gene is TRBD2 (6 bases). Germline V gene lookup returns CDR1 SNHLY and CDR2 FYNNEI. CDR3 size: 16 residues. V dropped 1 base and J dropped 2 bases, with 13 bases sitting between them. In DNA, the CDR3 is TGTGCCAGCAGTGAAGGGCTAGCGATCGCCACAGATACGCAGTATTTT. Its protein is CASSEGLAIATDTQYF.

In its sample, this clone was seen a few times. The chain employs TRBV7-2 and TRBJ1-5; the D is unclear. CDR1 SGHTA and CDR2 FQGNSA come from the germline V gene. CDR3 length: 14 amino acids. With 5 bases removed from V and 0 bases from J, the gap between germline ends came to 8 bases. The chain's CDR3 is CASSVDYSNQPQHF. As DNA, the CDR3 is TGTGCCAGCAGCGTAGATTATAGCAATCAGCCCCAGCATTTT.

The V and J genes are TRBV7-9 and TRBJ2-7; D not resolved. V was trimmed by 1 base and J by 8 bases, leaving 9 bases between them. The CDR3 extends over 12 amino acids. Looked up from germline, CDR1 is SEHNR and CDR2 is FQNEAQ (reference sequence). CDR3 sequence reads: CASSLDSWQQYF. CDR3 in DNA: TGTGCCAGCAGCTTAGATTCGTGGCAGCAGTACTTC.

This chain links TRBV19 with TRBJ1-5, with a tentative D call TRBD1 (5 bases). The CDR3 has 13 residues. V lost 6 bases to trimming and J lost 3 bases, with 9 bases between them. Germline CDR1 is LNHDA and CDR2 is SQIVND (reference sequence). CDR3: CASRAGLNQPQHF. As DNA, the CDR3 is TGTGCCAGTAGGGCAGGGCTCAATCAGCCCCAGCATTTT.

The chain has TRBV6-5 and TRBJ2-2, with 7 bases aligning to TRBD2. The CDR3 has 14 amino acids. Germline trimming cut 5 bases from V and 6 bases from J; bases unmatched to any gene: 6. CDR1 and CDR2 from the germline V gene are MNHEY and SVGAGI. The CDR3 DNA follows: TGTGCCAGCAGTCACCCCGGACTAGCCGGGGAGCTGTTTTTT. Its translation is CASSHPGLAGELFF.

V is TRBV7-9 and J is TRBJ2-5; 7 nucleotides align to TRBD1. The ends lost 5 bases at V and 2 bases at J; junction bases unmatched: 2. This CDR3 has 13 amino acids. Germline assignment: CDR1 SEHNR and CDR2 FQNEAQ (reference sequence). CDR3 sequence (DNA): TGTGCCAGCAGCCCAGGGGGACAAGAGACCCAGTACTTC. Protein sequence: CASSPGGQETQYF.

CDR3 nucleotides: TGTGCCAGCAGCCCCGCCGGGACTGGGGGCTACGAGCAGTACTTC. This sequence encodes CASSPAGTGGYEQYF. The rearrangement joins TRBV7-9 to TRBJ2-7, with D possibly TRBD2 on 6 matching bases. CDR1 is SEHNR and CDR2 is FQNEAQ in the germline V gene (reference sequence). The CDR3 has 15 residues. Trimming removed 5 bases at V and 3 bases at J, with 17 bases between.

This clone was counted between two and nine times. The chain links TRBV4-1 to TRBJ1-5; 7 positions match TRBD1. The ends lost 4 bases at V and 5 bases at J; junction bases unmatched: 2. In germline, CDR1 is MGHRA, CDR2 YSYEKL. The CDR3 sequence is 13 residues long. The CDR3 protein is CASSLDRDQPQHF. CDR3 sequence (DNA): TGCGCCAGCAGCCTCGACAGGGATCAGCCCCAGCATTTT.

Worth noting for this clone: The junction departs from the called germline gene at one end, perhaps through a read error. The rearrangement uses TRBV9 and TRBJ2-2; D is possibly TRBD1 (6 bases). Per germline, CDR1 SGDLS and CDR2 YYNGEE. The CDR3 loop spans 16 amino acids. The CDR3 loop is CASTVGGEAYTGELFF. The CDR3 coding sequence is TGTGCCAGCACCGTAGGGGGAGAAGCCTACACCGGGGAGCTGTTTTTT. The full variable domain, its missing parts supplied by reference TRBV9 and TRBJ2-2, is DSGVTQTPKHLITATGQRVTLRCSPRSGDLSVYWYQQSLDQGLQFLIQYYNGEERAKGNILERFSAQQFPDLHSELNLSSLELGDSALYFCASTVGGEAYTGELFFGEGSRLTVL.

The rearrangement links TRBV12-5 to TRBJ2-3; D uncertain. The CDR3 sequence is 13 residues long. V lost 6 bases and J lost 0, with 7 bases in between. Germline CDR1 and CDR2: LGHNT and FRNRAP. The CDR3 loop is CASGSVSTDTQYF. As DNA, the CDR3 is TGTGCTAGTGGGTCCGTGAGCACAGATACGCAGTATTTT.

This clone was detected only a few times. This chain uses TRBV9 with TRBJ2-2, with 7 bases aligning to TRBD2. Looked up from germline, CDR1 is SGDLS and CDR2 is YYNGEE. This CDR3 has 15 residues. The junction had 2 bases not matched to a gene; V was cut back by 0 bases and J by 3 bases. CDR3 protein: CASSVEGRDTGELFF. The CDR3 DNA sequence: TGTGCCAGCAGCGTAGAAGGGAGGGACACCGGGGAGCTGTTTTTT.

This chain uses TRBV4-1 with TRBJ2-7; the D gene is possibly TRBD1 (8 bases). Trimming cost V 4 bases and J 3 bases, with 16 bases left between them. Looked up from germline, CDR1 is MGHRA and CDR2 is YSYEKL. The CDR3 is 15 amino acids. As DNA, the CDR3 is TGCGCCAGCAGCCCCCCGACAGGGGAGGGCTACGAGCAGTACTTC. Translation gives CASSPPTGEGYEQYF.

The chain employs TRBV25-1 and TRBJ1-2, with 8 bases matching TRBD1. From germline, CDR1 is MGHDK and CDR2 SYGVNS. V shed 10 bases and J 2 bases; nucleotides not matched to a gene: 3. The CDR3 has 12 amino acids. The DNA of the CDR3 is TGTGCCACCGGGACAGGAAACTATGGCTACACCTTC. Its translation: CATGTGNYGYTF.

This clone was found a few times. The genes are TRBV6-6 and TRBJ1-1; TRBD1 matches 7 bases. The CDR3 is 16 amino acids. V was clipped by 0 bases and J by 3 bases; unmatched bases: 7. Germline V gene lookup returns CDR1 MNHNY and CDR2 SVGAGI (reference sequence). CDR3 bases: TGTGCCAGCAGTTACTCAGGGGGCATCTCCCACACTGAAGCTTTCTTT. Its translation: CASSYSGGISHTEAFF.

The chain uses TRBV19 and TRBJ2-1; 10 bases map to TRBD1. The V gene end was trimmed by 3 bases and the J gene end by 8 bases; junction bases not matched to a gene: 10. In germline, CDR1 is LNHDA, CDR2 SQIVND (reference sequence). This CDR3 spans 16 amino acids. CDR3 loop: CASSIPDRGLLDEQFF. CDR3 coding DNA: TGTGCCAGTAGTATCCCTGACAGGGGGCTTTTAGATGAGCAGTTCTTC.

This chain uses TRBV5-6 with TRBJ2-5; 7 nucleotides match TRBD1. The CDR3 spans 16 residues. V trimming: 4 bases; J trimming: 1 base; junction bases outside the gene matches: 10. CDR1 and CDR2 from the germline V gene are SGHDT and YYEEEE. The CDR3: CASSVGTEGFQETQYF. The DNA for the CDR3 is TGTGCCAGCAGCGTTGGGACAGAGGGGTTCCAAGAGACCCAGTACTTC.

The chain carries TRBV6-1 and TRBJ2-7; 12 nucleotides line up with TRBD2. The CDR3 covers 15 residues. J gave up 7 bases and V 1 base, and 5 bases lay outside the gene matches. Per the germline V gene, CDR1 is MNHNS and CDR2 is SASEGT. In DNA, the CDR3 is TGTGCCAGCAGTGAAGGACTAGCGGGAGTGCATGAGCAGTACTTC. It translates to CASSEGLAGVHEQYF.

The rearrangement uses TRBV29-1 and TRBJ1-1; D is unresolved. V lost 7 bases to trimming and J lost 7 bases, with 19 bases between them. The germline V gene has CDR1 SQVTM and CDR2 ANQGSEA. This CDR3 spans 13 amino acids. This CDR3 is CSGAIIQRSEAFF. The CDR3 DNA is TGCAGCGGTGCCATTATCCAGCGCAGTGAAGCTTTCTTT.

The rearrangement uses TRBV4-1 and TRBJ1-1; D perhaps matches TRBD1 (5 bases). The CDR3 is 13 residues long. The ends were cut back, 3 bases at V and 5 bases at J, with 10 bases in the middle. CDR1 and CDR2 (germline): MGHRA, YSYEKL. The CDR3 region is CASSQGRGTEAFF. In DNA form, the CDR3 reads TGCGCCAGCAGCCAGGGAAGGGGTACTGAAGCTTTCTTT.

The J gene is TRBJ2-5, the V gene TRBV19; D is undetermined. The CDR3 consists of 16 residues. V dropped 1 base and J dropped 1 base, with 13 bases sitting between them. Per germline, CDR1 LNHDA and CDR2 SQIVND (reference sequence). The CDR3 DNA is TGTGCCAGTAGTATAGGGGTTGACACCTTCCAAGAGACCCAGTACTTC. It is translated as CASSIGVDTFQETQYF.

V is TRBV25-1 and J is TRBJ2-5; D ambiguous. CDR3 length: 16 amino acids. V lost 1 base, J lost 0 bases, and 12 bases lay in between. CDR1 and CDR2 (germline): MGHDK, SYGVNS. The CDR3 DNA reads TGTGCCAGCAGTGAATCGGGTAACCTGTACCAAGAGACCCAGTACTTC. Amino acids: CASSESGNLYQETQYF.